This T cell receptor (beta chain) stems from a study of cytomegalovirus exposure and HLA in healthy donors. PCR used 60 Vbeta primers and 13 Jbeta primers. Clones were read by immunoSEQ multiplex PCR, and TCRdb kept only the in-frame ones, dropping some. Here the sample spans around 140,000 clones, roughly 9.6% being singletons. Germline CDR1 SGHRS, CDR2 YFSETQ. The V end lost 7 bases, the J end lost 5 bases, and 15 bases lay between the germline ends. This CDR3 is built from 13 residues. This sequence originates from a middle-aged woman in good health and CMV-seropositive. The sample was PBMCs. The chain links TRBV5-1 to TRBJ1-1, with D possibly being TRBD1 (5 bases). CDR3 amino acids: CASSYWGGTEAFF. For the CDR3, the DNA is TGCGCCAGCTCATACTGGGGGGGGACTGAAGCTTTCTTT.